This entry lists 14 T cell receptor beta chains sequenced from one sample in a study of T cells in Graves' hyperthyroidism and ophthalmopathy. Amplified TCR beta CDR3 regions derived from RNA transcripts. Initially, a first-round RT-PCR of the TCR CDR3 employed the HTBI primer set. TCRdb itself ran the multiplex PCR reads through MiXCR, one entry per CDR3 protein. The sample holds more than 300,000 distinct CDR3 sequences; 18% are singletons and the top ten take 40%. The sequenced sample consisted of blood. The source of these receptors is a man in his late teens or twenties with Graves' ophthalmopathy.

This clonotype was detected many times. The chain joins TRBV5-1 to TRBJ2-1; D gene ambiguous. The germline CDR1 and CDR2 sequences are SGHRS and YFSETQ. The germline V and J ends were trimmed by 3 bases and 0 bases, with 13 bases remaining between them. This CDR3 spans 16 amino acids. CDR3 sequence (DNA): TGCGCCAGCAGCTGGACCGACACGAGCTCCTACAATGAGCAGTTCTTC. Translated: CASSWTDTSSYNEQFF.

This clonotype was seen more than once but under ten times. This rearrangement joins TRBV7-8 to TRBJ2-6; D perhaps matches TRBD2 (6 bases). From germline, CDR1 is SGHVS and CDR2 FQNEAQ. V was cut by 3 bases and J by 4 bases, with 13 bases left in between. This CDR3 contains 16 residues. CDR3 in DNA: TGTGCCAGCAGCTTTAGCGGCGCTTCGGGGGCCAACGTCCTGACTTTC. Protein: CASSFSGASGANVLTF. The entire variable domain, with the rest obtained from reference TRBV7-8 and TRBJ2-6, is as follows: GAGVSQSPRYKVAKRGQDVALRCDPISGHVSLFWYQQALGQGPEFLTYFQNEAQLDKSGLPSDRFFAERPEGSVSTLKIQRTQQEDSAVYLCASSFSGASGANVLTFGAGSRLTVL.

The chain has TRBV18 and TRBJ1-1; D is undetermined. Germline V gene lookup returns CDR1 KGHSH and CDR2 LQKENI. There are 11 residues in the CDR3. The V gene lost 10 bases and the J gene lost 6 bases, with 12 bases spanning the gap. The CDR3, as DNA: TGTGCCACCTCTCTCGATTCTGAAGCTTTCTTT. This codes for CATSLDSEAFF.

The CDR3: CATSVPGAGELFF. DNA for the CDR3: TGTGCCACCAGTGTTCCCGGGGCCGGGGAGCTGTTTTTT. The gene calls are TRBV24-1 and TRBJ2-2; the D gene is possibly TRBD2 (5 bases). Between the trimmed V and J ends, which lost 5 bases and 6 bases, there was a span of 9 bases. This CDR3 contains 13 residues. The germline gives CDR1 KGHDR, CDR2 SFDVKD.

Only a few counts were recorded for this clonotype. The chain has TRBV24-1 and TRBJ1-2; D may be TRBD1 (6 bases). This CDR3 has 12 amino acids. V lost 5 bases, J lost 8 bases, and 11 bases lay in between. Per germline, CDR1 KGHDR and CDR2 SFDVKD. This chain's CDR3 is CATSAPGGGYTF. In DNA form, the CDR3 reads TGTGCCACCAGTGCCCCTGGGGGCGGCTACACCTTC.

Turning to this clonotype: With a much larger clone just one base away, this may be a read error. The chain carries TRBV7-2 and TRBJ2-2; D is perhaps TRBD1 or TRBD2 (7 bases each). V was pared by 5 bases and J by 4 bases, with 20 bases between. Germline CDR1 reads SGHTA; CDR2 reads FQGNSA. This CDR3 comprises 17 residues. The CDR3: CASSTPRGGGPTGELFF. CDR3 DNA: TGTGCCAGCAGCACCCCCAGGGGGGGGGGCCCCACCGGGGAGCTGTTTTTT.

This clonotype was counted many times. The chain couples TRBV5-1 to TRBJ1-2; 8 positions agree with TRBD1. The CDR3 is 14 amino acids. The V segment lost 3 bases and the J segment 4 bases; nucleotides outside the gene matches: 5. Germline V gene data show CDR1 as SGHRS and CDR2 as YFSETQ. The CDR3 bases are TGCGCCAGCAGCTCGTCACAGGGGGGCTATGGCTACACCTTC. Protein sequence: CASSSSQGGYGYTF.

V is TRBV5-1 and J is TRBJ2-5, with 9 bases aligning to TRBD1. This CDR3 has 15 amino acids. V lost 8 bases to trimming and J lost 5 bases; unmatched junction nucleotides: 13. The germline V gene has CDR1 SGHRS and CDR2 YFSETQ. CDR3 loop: CASRLGQGGVETQYF. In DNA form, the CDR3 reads TGCGCCAGTAGACTGGGACAGGGTGGCGTGGAGACCCAGTACTTC.

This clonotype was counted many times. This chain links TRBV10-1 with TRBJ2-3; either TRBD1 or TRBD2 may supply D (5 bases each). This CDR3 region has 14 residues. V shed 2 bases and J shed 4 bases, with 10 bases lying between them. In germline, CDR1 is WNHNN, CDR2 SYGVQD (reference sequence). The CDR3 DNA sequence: TGCGCCAGCAGTGAGGTCCGAGGGGCAGATACGCAGTATTTT. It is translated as CASSEVRGADTQYF.

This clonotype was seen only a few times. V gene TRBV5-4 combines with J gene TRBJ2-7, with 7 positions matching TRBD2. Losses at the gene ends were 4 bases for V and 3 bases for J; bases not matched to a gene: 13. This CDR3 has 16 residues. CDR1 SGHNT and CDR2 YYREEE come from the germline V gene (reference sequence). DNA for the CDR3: TGTGCCAGCAGCCCCGGAGGCAGCGGGGCGATCTACGAGCAGTACTTC. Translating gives CASSPGGSGAIYEQYF. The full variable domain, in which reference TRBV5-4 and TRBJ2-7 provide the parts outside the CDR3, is ETGVTQSPTHLIKTRGQQVTLRCSSQSGHNTVSWYQQALGQGPQFIFQYYREEENGRGNFPPRFSGLQFPNYSSELNVNALELDDSALYLCASSPGGSGAIYEQYFGPGTRLTVT.

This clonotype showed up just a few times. The CDR3 DNA reads TGCGCCAGCAGCCCGACTAGCGGGGGTTGGAGCACAGATACGCAGTATTTT. As protein: CASSPTSGGWSTDTQYF. V usage is TRBV5-1 and J usage is TRBJ2-3; 12 bases align to TRBD2. The trim removed 4 bases at V and 0 bases at J, leaving 6 bases unmatched. Germline-derived CDR1 and CDR2 are SGHRS and YFSETQ. The CDR3 spans 17 residues.

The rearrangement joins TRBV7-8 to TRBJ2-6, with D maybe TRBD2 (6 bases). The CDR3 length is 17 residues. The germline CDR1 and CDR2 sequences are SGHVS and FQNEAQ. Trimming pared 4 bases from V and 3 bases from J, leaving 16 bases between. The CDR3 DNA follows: TGTGCCAGCAGCTCTACGCGGGGAGGATATGGGGCCAACGTCCTGACTTTC. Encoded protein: CASSSTRGGYGANVLTF.

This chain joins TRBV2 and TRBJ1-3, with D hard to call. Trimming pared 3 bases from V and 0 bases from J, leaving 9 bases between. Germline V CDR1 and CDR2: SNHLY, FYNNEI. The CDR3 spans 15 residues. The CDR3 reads CASSDRLISGNTIYF. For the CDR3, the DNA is TGTGCCAGCAGTGACCGTTTGATCTCTGGAAACACCATATATTTT.

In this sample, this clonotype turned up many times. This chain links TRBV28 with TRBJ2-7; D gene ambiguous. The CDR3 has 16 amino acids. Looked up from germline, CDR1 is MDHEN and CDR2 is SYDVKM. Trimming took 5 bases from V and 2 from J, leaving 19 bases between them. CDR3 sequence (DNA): TGTGCCAGCAGTCCTCCCCCCCGTGGGATCGCCTACGAGCAGTACTTC. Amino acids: CASSPPPRGIAYEQYF.